This T cell receptor (beta chain) was observed in a study of blood T cell repertoires in COVID-19 (TCRdb year 2020). As for the study more broadly: Samples from collaborators originated in the United States, Italy and Spain and spanned both the acute and convalescent phases of COVID-19. The samples were drawn from two sources: the first 160 participants of the ongoing ImmuneRACE study, and 1,254 subjects contributed by 6 global collaborators. Sample metadata almost always included a de-identified subject ID, COVID-19 status, age in years and sex. The prospective study material was composed of cDNA or gDNA derived from T cells, B-cell-depleted T cells, or PBMCs. Where HLA class I and class II types were available, the types were taken from metadata supplied by the sample provider, not from assay-based typing. Deeply sampled blood TCRbeta repertoires from subjects exposed to, actively infected with, or recovered from COVID-19 were included in the dataset. The repertoires were made available in a free public database intended to serve as a resource for research on the immune response to SARS-CoV-2. Overall study outcomes, separate from this receptor: Clinical and demographic metadata were provided uncurated, with the amount varying by source and participant.

Comment on this clone: The target of this receptor is not known. Base quality data are lacking; no much larger clone is found one base away.

The immunoSEQ Assay, a bias-controlled multiplex PCR, was used to amplify TCRbeta CDR3 regions from genomic DNA. Per the authors' processing: Nucleated cell counts per sample were estimated from amplification of reference gene primers within the assay. Sequence reads were collapsed and filtered to measure the absolute abundance of every unique TCRbeta CDR3 rearrangement. Productive Simpson clonality was computed per sample as the square root of Simpson's diversity index over productive rearrangements. In TCRdb, the immuneACCESS table is reduced to in-frame sequences with V and J assigned. These tables do not hold every clone; where another copy was compared, an unresolved V gene accounts for under half, and the others remain unexplained. The V and J calls and the clone size are those of that table, but D and trimming were determined from the DNA. The sample yields 200,000 to 300,000 clones; almost 85% were counted once. In total, the top ten clones hold about 8.2% of the sample.

Participants in the prospective study were enrolled through a virtual design, were aged about 18 to 100 years, and lived in about 25 United States geographic areas. In the prospective study, participants were assigned to cohorts based on the clinical history participants reported in a screening survey and a study questionnaire. In the prospective study, mobile phlebotomists collected whole blood, serum and a nasopharyngeal or oropharyngeal swab from each participant. Prospective study participants could optionally give additional blood draws and questionnaires over an approximately two-month period. Before DNA extraction, blood samples from the prospective study were shipped at room temperature or frozen. From the cysteine up to the phenylalanine, the CDR3 has a length of 15 residues. The CDR3 DNA has 45 bases and is translated from base 1. Sequences LNHDA (CDR1) and SQIVND (CDR2) are obtained from the germline V gene (reference sequence). Trimming leaves V shorter by 5 bases and J shorter by 4 bases, with the junction holding 10 bases beyond the gene matches.

Sequencing input: PBMCs or T cells enriched from blood (not recorded which). The chain uses TRBV19 and TRBJ2-7, with TRBD1 matching 8 junction bases. This TCR derives from a woman aged 50 to 65 with acute COVID-19. The nucleotides read TGTGCCAGTAGTCAAAGGACAGGGCGGTTGTACGAGCAGTACTTC. It codes for CASSQRTGRLYEQYF.